What follows are 20 T cell receptor beta chains derived from one specimen sequenced in a study of OX40 agonist ivuxolimab in advanced cancers. Preparation of the library involved the immunoSEQ multiplex PCR assay. TCRdb retrieved this table from immuneACCESS and kept in-frame rearrangements only. Not all clones are present; in checked studies, unresolved V genes account for under half, and no reason is known for the remainder. Here the sample has approximately 70,000 clones; 85% to 90% occur a single time. The ten largest account for around 0.92% of the sample. Sequenced here: CD4+ or CD8+ T cells sorted from blood, sampled in a trial of the OX40 agonist ivuxolimab. The receptors shown here come from an adult with an advanced solid tumor such as melanoma, head and neck, liver or kidney cancer.

The chain joins TRBV10-2 to TRBJ1-1; weak D call: TRBD1 (5 bases). Germline CDR1 is WSHSY and CDR2 is SAAADI. V was trimmed by 2 bases and J by 2 bases, leaving 18 bases between them. CDR3 length: 17 residues. CDR3 DNA: TGCGCCAGCAGTGAGCCCGCAGGGAGGGGATCTAACACTGAAGCTTTCTTT. Amino acid sequence: CASSEPAGRGSNTEAFF.

The rearrangement joins TRBV11-3 to TRBJ2-1, with TRBD2 matching 7 bases. The V gene's germline CDR1 is SGHNT and CDR2 YENEEA. The CDR3 has 16 amino acids. V shed 7 bases and J 4 bases; nucleotides not matched to a gene: 13. As DNA, the CDR3 is TGTGCCAGCACCCCAAACCCTAGCGGAACGTACAATGAGCAGTTCTTC. Protein product: CASTPNPSGTYNEQFF.

V usage is TRBV5-1 and J usage is TRBJ2-5; 9 bases match TRBD2. Germline CDR1 and CDR2: SGHRS and YFSETQ. After removal of 3 bases from V and 1 base from J, the junction contained 4 bases not matched to a gene. The CDR3 is 15 residues long. CDR3 DNA: TGCGCCAGCAGCTCTAGCGGGGCCATCCAAGAGACCCAGTACTTC. Translation: CASSSSGAIQETQYF. The entire variable domain, with the rest obtained from reference TRBV5-1 and TRBJ2-5, is as follows: KAGVTQTPRYLIKTRGQQVTLSCSPISGHRSVSWYQQTPGQGLQFLFEYFSETQRNKGNFPGRFSGRQFSNSRSEMNVSTLELGDSALYLCASSSSGAIQETQYFGPGTRLLVL.

This rearrangement joins TRBV2 to TRBJ2-5, with a weak D call TRBD1 (6 bases). The V and J ends lost 4 bases and 5 bases respectively, with 14 bases between them. The length of the CDR3 is 14 residues. Germline CDR1 SNHLY, CDR2 FYNNEI. The CDR3 reads CASSAEGRGETQYF. The DNA for the CDR3 is TGTGCCAGCAGTGCCGAGGGCAGGGGCGAGACCCAGTACTTC.

This clone was counted a single time. The chain uses TRBV6-4 and TRBJ2-2; the D gene is possibly TRBD1 (5 bases). V lost 3 bases, J lost 7 bases, and 15 bases lay in between. CDR3 length equals 15 residues. The germline V gene encodes CDR1 MRHNA and CDR2 SNTAGT. CDR3 in amino acids: CASSERAGLGGELFF. For the CDR3, the DNA is TGTGCCAGCAGTGAACGAGCAGGGTTGGGCGGGGAGCTGTTTTTT.

This rearrangement joins TRBV6-6 to TRBJ2-1, with 12 bases matching TRBD2. Per the germline V gene, CDR1 is MNHNY and CDR2 is SVGAGI (reference sequence). There are 15 residues in the CDR3. V was pared by 5 bases and J by 6 bases, with 5 bases of the junction left unmatched. The CDR3 DNA reads as TGTGCCAGCAGTAAACTAGCGGGAGGCCGCAATGAGCAGTTCTTC. It codes for CASSKLAGGRNEQFF.

The chain recombines TRBV5-1 with TRBJ1-6; D gene uncertain. CDR3 length: 15 residues. Trimming took off 0 bases at V and 10 bases at J, with 14 bases between the two ends. CDR1 and CDR2 (germline): SGHRS, YFSETQ. The CDR3 region is CASSLVRGGRSPLHF. DNA for the CDR3: TGCGCCAGCAGCTTGGTCAGAGGCGGGCGCTCACCCCTCCACTTT.

The chain uses TRBV7-9 and TRBJ1-2, with no clear D. Germline values: CDR1 SEHNR, CDR2 FQNEAQ (reference sequence). V was cut by 3 bases and J by 4 bases, with 21 bases left in between. The length of the CDR3 is 17 residues. The CDR3 loop reads CASSLDGVPLVTYGYTF. Written as DNA, the CDR3 is TGTGCCAGCAGCTTGGACGGAGTACCGCTTGTGACCTATGGCTACACCTTC.

The rearrangement links TRBV5-4 to TRBJ2-1, with no clear D. V gave up 3 bases and J gave up 4 bases, with 8 bases separating them. CDR1 SGHNT and CDR2 YYREEE come from the germline V gene (reference sequence). The CDR3 is made up of 13 amino acids. The CDR3 protein is CASSSAGYNEQFF. CDR3 nucleotides: TGTGCCAGCAGCTCGGCCGGATACAATGAGCAGTTCTTC.

The V call is TRBV9, the J call TRBJ2-2, with 7 bases matching TRBD2. J gave up 7 bases and V 3 bases, and 9 bases lay outside the gene matches. In germline, CDR1 is SGDLS, CDR2 YYNGEE. This CDR3 has 15 residues. The CDR3 here is CASSGSGEPDGELFF. CDR3 bases: TGTGCCAGCAGCGGCAGCGGGGAGCCCGACGGGGAGCTGTTTTTT.

This chain uses TRBV7-9 with TRBJ1-1; weak D call: TRBD1 (6 bases). Trimming removed 1 base at V and 8 bases at J, with 17 bases between. The CDR3 loop spans 15 amino acids. CDR1 and CDR2 from the germline V gene are SEHNR and FQNEAQ (reference sequence). The CDR3 nucleotides are TGTGCCAGCAGCTTAGGGGGGGAATGGACAGTCGAAGCTTTCTTT. This sequence encodes CASSLGGEWTVEAFF.

The chain is built from TRBV7-8 and TRBJ1-2, with D possibly matching TRBD1 (5 bases). This CDR3 has 13 amino acids. Germline CDR1 is SGHVS and CDR2 is FQNEAQ. Trimming shortened V by 5 bases and J by 7 bases, and 14 bases separated the two germline ends. The CDR3 here is CASSPRQIRGYTF. The CDR3 DNA sequence: TGTGCCAGCAGCCCTAGACAGATACGTGGCTACACCTTC.

The chain has TRBV28 and TRBJ1-2; D uncertain. The CDR3 is 11 amino acids. Germline lookup yields CDR1 MDHEN and CDR2 SYDVKM. Trimming removed 9 bases from V and 8 bases from J, with 13 bases in between. The CDR3 DNA follows: TGTGCCAGTCAAAAAGGCGCGGGCTACACCTTC. The encoded protein is CASQKGAGYTF.

This chain joins TRBV19 and TRBJ1-3; TRBD1 might be the D (6 bases). Looked up from germline, CDR1 is LNHDA and CDR2 is SQIVND (reference sequence). The CDR3 loop spans 16 amino acids. With 5 bases removed from V and 0 bases from J, the gap between germline ends came to 14 bases. The CDR3 DNA follows: TGTGCCAGTAGTCTGAAGGACAGTTACTCTGGAAACACCATATATTTT. Amino acid sequence: CASSLKDSYSGNTIYF.

The chain recombines TRBV5-4 with TRBJ1-2; D perhaps matches TRBD1 (5 bases). V lost 5 bases, J lost 4 bases, and 18 bases lay in between. Germline CDR1 reads SGHNT; CDR2 reads YYREEE (reference sequence). The CDR3 extends over 15 amino acids. CDR3 loop: CASRSQGVTFYGYTF. Here the CDR3 DNA reads TGTGCCAGCAGGTCGCAGGGCGTAACTTTCTATGGCTACACCTTC.

The chain carries TRBV2 and TRBJ2-2, with 8 bases matching TRBD2. J lost 5 bases, V lost 11 bases, and 22 bases had no gene match. The germline CDR1 and CDR2 sequences are SNHLY and FYNNEI. CDR3 length: 18 residues. CDR3 protein: CAGSRGGTGTRGTGELFF. CDR3 in DNA: TGTGCCGGTTCACGGGGGGGAACCGGGACTAGGGGGACCGGGGAGCTGTTTTTT.

This rearrangement joins TRBV4-2 to TRBJ2-3; TRBD2 matches 11 bases. Germline CDR1 is LGHNA and CDR2 is YNFKEQ. V gave up 1 base and J gave up 5 bases; unmatched junction bases: 14. CDR3 size: 19 residues. For the CDR3, the DNA is TGTGCCAGCAGCCAAGGCCCTCTACTAGCGGGAGAGCTTGGAGATACGCAGTATTTT. Protein: CASSQGPLLAGELGDTQYF.

V usage is TRBV18 and J usage is TRBJ2-2; the D is unclear. Germline CDR1 KGHSH, CDR2 LQKENI. V shed 3 bases and J shed 6 bases, with 8 bases lying between them. The CDR3 sequence is 13 residues long. CDR3 in DNA: TGTGCCAGCTCACCTCGGACGGCCGGGGAGCTGTTTTTT. Its translation is CASSPRTAGELFF.

This CDR3 reads CASTPFGAQGFDEQFF. In DNA, the CDR3 is TGTGCCAGCACCCCCTTCGGGGCGCAGGGTTTCGATGAGCAGTTCTTC. The chain combines TRBV9 with TRBJ2-1; D assignment may be TRBD1 or TRBD2 (5 bases each). V was trimmed by 6 bases and J by 8 bases, leaving 24 bases between them. Germline CDR1 SGDLS, CDR2 YYNGEE. The CDR3 is 16 amino acids.

The rearrangement links TRBV7-9 to TRBJ1-6; D gene unclear. The CDR3 totals 16 residues. Germline V gene sequence: CDR1 SEHNR, CDR2 FQNEAQ (reference sequence). V was shortened by 3 bases and J by 10 bases, with 19 bases between the two germline ends. CDR3 DNA sequence: TGTGCCAGCAGCTTTGCCCTGACTCGGGGAGGATCACCCCTCCACTTT. This sequence encodes CASSFALTRGGSPLHF. The full variable domain, with the rest looked up from reference TRBV7-9 and TRBJ1-6, is DTGVSQNPRHKITKRGQNVTFRCDPISEHNRLYWYRQTLGQGPEFLTYFQNEAQLEKSRLLSDRFSAERPKGSFSTLEIQRTEQGDSAMYLCASSFALTRGGSPLHFGNGTRLTVT.